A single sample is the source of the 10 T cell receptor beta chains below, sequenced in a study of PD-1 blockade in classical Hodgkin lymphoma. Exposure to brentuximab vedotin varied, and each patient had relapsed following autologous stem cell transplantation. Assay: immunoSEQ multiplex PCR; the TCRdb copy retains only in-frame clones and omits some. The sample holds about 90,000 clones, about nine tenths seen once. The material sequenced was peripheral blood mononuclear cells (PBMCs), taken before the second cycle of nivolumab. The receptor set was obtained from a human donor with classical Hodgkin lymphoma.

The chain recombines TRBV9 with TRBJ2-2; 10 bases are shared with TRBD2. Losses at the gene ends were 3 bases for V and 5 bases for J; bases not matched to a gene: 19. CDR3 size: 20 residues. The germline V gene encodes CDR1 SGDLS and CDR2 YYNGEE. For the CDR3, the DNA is TGTGCCAGCAGCGCGAGGGGGCGTACAGCGGGAGGGCTGTGGACCGGGGAGCTGTTTTTT. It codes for CASSARGRTAGGLWTGELFF.

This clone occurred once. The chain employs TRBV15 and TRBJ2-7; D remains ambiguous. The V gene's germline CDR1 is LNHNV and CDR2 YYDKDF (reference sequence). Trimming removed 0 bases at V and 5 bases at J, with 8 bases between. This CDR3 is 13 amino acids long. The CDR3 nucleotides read TGTGCCACCAGCAGAGATCTCGAGGACGAGCAGTACTTC. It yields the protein CATSRDLEDEQYF. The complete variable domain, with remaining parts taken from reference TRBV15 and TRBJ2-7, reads DAMVIQNPRYQVTQFGKPVTLSCSQTLNHNVMYWYQQKSSQAPKLLFHYYDKDFNNEADTPDNFQSRRPNTSFCFLDIRSPGLGDTAMYLCATSRDLEDEQYFGPGTRLTVT.

In DNA, the CDR3 is TGTGCCATCAGTGAGTCGACAGGGACTAACTATGGCTACACCTTC. Translating gives CAISESTGTNYGYTF. This sequence joins TRBV10-3 and TRBJ1-2; the match to TRBD1 covers 7 bases. From germline, CDR1 is ENHRY and CDR2 SYGVKD. The CDR3 is 15 amino acids. The J segment lost 0 bases and the V segment lost 0 bases, leaving 1 base of the junction unmatched.

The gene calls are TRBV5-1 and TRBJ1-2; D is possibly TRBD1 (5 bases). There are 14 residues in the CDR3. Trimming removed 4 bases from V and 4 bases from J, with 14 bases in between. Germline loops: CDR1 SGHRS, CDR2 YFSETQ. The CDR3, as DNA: TGCGCCAGCAGCCTGGGGGAAGCCCTCTATGGCTACACCTTC. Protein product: CASSLGEALYGYTF.

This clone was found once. The CDR3 loop is CAINVGDYEQYF. The CDR3, as DNA: TGTGCCATCAACGTTGGGGACTACGAGCAGTACTTC. This sequence joins TRBV10-3 and TRBJ2-7; D gene uncertain. The CDR3 length is 12 residues. With 7 bases removed from V and 3 bases from J, the gap between germline ends came to 10 bases. Germline V gene data show CDR1 as ENHRY and CDR2 as SYGVKD.

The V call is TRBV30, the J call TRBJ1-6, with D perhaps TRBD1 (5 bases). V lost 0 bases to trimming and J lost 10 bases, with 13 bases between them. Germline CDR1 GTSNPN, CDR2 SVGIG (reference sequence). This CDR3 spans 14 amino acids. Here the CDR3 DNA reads TGTGCCTGGAGTGTTAGCAGGGTGCGGTCACCCCTCCACTTT. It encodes CAWSVSRVRSPLHF.

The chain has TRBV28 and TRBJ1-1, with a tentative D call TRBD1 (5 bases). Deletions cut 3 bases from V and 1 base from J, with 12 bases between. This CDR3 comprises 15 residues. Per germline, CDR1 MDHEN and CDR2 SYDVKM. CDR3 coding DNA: TGTGCCAGCAGTTTCATGGACACTCCGAACACTGAAGCTTTCTTT. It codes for CASSFMDTPNTEAFF.

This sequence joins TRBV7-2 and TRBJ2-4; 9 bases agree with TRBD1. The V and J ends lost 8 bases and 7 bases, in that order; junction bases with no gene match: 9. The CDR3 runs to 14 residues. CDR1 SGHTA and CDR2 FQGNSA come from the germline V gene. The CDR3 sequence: CASLTPGQGNIQYF. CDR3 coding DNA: TGTGCCAGCCTCACCCCGGGACAGGGTAACATTCAGTACTTC. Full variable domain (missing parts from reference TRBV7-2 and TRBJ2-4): GAGVSQSPSNKVTEKGKDVELRCDPISGHTALYWYRQSLGQGLEFLIYFQGNSAPDKSGLPSDRFSAERTGGSVSTLTIQRTQQEDSAVYLCASLTPGQGNIQYFGAGTRLSVL.

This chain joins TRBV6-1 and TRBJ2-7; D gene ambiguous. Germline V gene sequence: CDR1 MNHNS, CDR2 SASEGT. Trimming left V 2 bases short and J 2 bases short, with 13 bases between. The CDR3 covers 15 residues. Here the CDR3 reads CASSERSQHAYEQYF. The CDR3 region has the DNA TGTGCCAGCAGTGAACGGTCTCAGCATGCCTACGAGCAGTACTTC.

CDR3 residues: CAISAGQGPGTEAFF. The CDR3 nucleotides read TGTGCCATCAGTGCGGGACAGGGGCCGGGAACTGAAGCTTTCTTT. The chain uses TRBV10-3 and TRBJ1-1, with TRBD1 matching over 10 bases. Germline assignment: CDR1 ENHRY and CDR2 SYGVKD. CDR3 length equals 15 residues. Trimming took 4 bases from V and 5 from J; bases not matched to a gene: 7.